Listed here are 8 T cell receptor beta chains from one sample, sequenced in a study of T-cell reconstitution after alpha-beta-depleted transplantation in children. Preparation of the TCRbeta library was carried out with unique molecular identifiers. Using its own MiXCR run on the PCR reads, TCRdb lists one record per CDR3 protein. The repertoire holds some 76,000 distinct CDR3 sequences, with 9.5% to 13% as singletons. The sample consisted of PBMCs, taken before TCRalphabeta/CD19-depleted stem cell transplant. These receptors all come from a boy aged 5-17 years with acute myeloid leukemia, due to receive a stem cell transplant.

Here the CDR3 reads CSVEGAAKKGYGYTF. In nucleotides, the CDR3 is TGCAGCGTTGAAGGGGCAGCAAAAAAGGGGTATGGCTACACCTTC. The chain carries TRBV29-1 and TRBJ1-2; D may be TRBD1 (5 bases). CDR3 length equals 15 residues. CDR1 SQVTM and CDR2 ANQGSEA come from the germline V gene. V shed 1 base and J shed 5 bases, with 17 bases lying between them.

In its sample, this clonotype was seen many times. V and J are TRBV7-9 and TRBJ2-2, with no clear D. Per germline, CDR1 SEHNR and CDR2 FQNEAQ (reference sequence). The V and J ends lost 3 bases and 4 bases respectively, with 9 bases between them. The CDR3 length is 14 residues. The CDR3 loop is CASSFPLVTGELFF. The CDR3 region has the DNA TGTGCCAGCAGCTTCCCCTTAGTCACCGGGGAGCTGTTTTTT.

This clonotype was detected only a few times. The rearrangement joins TRBV4-3 to TRBJ2-3; 11 bases are a match to TRBD2. V lost 1 base to trimming and J lost 2 bases; unmatched junction nucleotides: 8. The V gene's germline CDR1 is LGHNA and CDR2 YSLEER. The CDR3 loop spans 18 amino acids. Written as DNA, the CDR3 is TGCGCCAGCAGCCAAGGACTACGACTAGCGGGATACACAGATACGCAGTATTTT. This sequence encodes CASSQGLRLAGYTDTQYF.

The sample holds many counts of this clonotype. V usage is TRBV12-5 and J usage is TRBJ1-2; TRBD1 matches 9 bases. This CDR3 is built from 14 residues. Germline lookup yields CDR1 LGHNT and CDR2 FRNRAP. V lost 1 base, J lost 8 bases, and 5 bases stayed unmatched. The CDR3 reads CASGLGGQGRGYTF. The CDR3 bases are TGTGCTAGTGGTTTGGGAGGACAGGGGAGAGGCTACACCTTC. The full variable domain, completed using reference TRBV12-5 and TRBJ1-2, is DARVTQTPRHKVTEMGQEVTMRCQPILGHNTVFWYRQTMMQGLELLAYFRNRAPLDDSGMPKDRFSAEMPDATLATLKIQPSEPRDSAVYFCASGLGGQGRGYTFGSGTRLTVV.

This clonotype was seen repeatedly, ten times or more. The V gene is TRBV5-1, the J gene TRBJ1-2; possibly TRBD1 for D (5 bases). The CDR3 covers 14 residues. Germline V gene lookup returns CDR1 SGHRS and CDR2 YFSETQ. The ends were cut back, 4 bases at V and 6 bases at J, with 16 bases in the middle. CDR3 protein: CASSRAGGADGYTF. The CDR3, as DNA: TGCGCCAGCAGCCGAGCGGGCGGGGCCGATGGCTACACCTTC.

About this clonotype itself: This may stem from a read error, because a much larger clone lies one nucleotide away. The rearrangement uses TRBV5-1 and TRBJ2-1; 8 bases agree with TRBD2. This CDR3 is built from 16 residues. In germline, CDR1 is SGHRS, CDR2 YFSETQ. CDR3 DNA sequence: TGCGCCTGCAGCTTGGCCCCCCAGCGGGGGATCAATGAGCAGTTCTTC. It codes for CACSLAPQRGINEQFF.

This clonotype was picked up many times. The chain couples TRBV21-1 to TRBJ2-2; the D call in the table, TRBD2, was not verified against the DNA. TRBV21-1 is deemed a pseudogene. The CDR3 runs to 16 residues. The CDR3 sequence is CASSNGQREDHGELFF. The CDR3 DNA is TGTGCCAGCAGCAATGGCCAGCGGGAGGATCACGGGGAGCTGTTTTTT.

This clonotype was seen many times. V is TRBV19 and J is TRBJ1-1, with 8 positions matching TRBD1. Per the germline V gene, CDR1 is LNHDA and CDR2 is SQIVND (reference sequence). This CDR3 spans 14 amino acids. Trimming at V came to 4 bases and at J to 5 bases, leaving 6 bases not matched to a gene. This chain's CDR3 is CASSNRQGATEAFF. DNA of the CDR3: TGTGCCAGTAGTAACAGGCAGGGGGCTACTGAAGCTTTCTTT.